Listed below are T cell receptor beta chains from one sample, sequenced in a study of T cells after yellow fever vaccination. One entry per CDR3 protein, called by TCRdb with MiXCR from the 5' RACE reads. The repertoire holds hundreds of thousands of distinct CDR3 sequences, with 19% as singletons. Sequenced material: PBMCs, taken 15 days after the yellow fever booster vaccination. Source of these receptors: a man aged 25-45 years who received the YFV17D yellow fever vaccine. Each CDR3 is given with its conserved first and last residue. The D gene is left open where the match is weak. A row's size may be missing; if present it is once, few, many or a size class.

len,v_gene,abundance,d_gene,j_gene,CDR3aa,CDR3nt
15,TRBV3-1,.,TRBD1,TRBJ2-5,CASSPGTGAQETQYF,TGTGCCAGCAGCCCCGGGACAGGGGCACAAGAGACCCAGTACTTC
16,TRBV12-3/TRBV12-4,.,TRBD2,TRBJ2-1,CASDLGLAGDTGEQFF,TGTGCCAGCGACCTTGGACTAGCGGGAGATACGGGTGAGCAGTTCTTC
17,TRBV7-2,.,TRBD2,TRBJ2-5,CASSLGKLAGAEETQYF,TGTGCCAGCAGCTTAGGTAAACTAGCGGGAGCTGAGGAGACCCAGTACTTC
16,TRBV29-1,.,TRBD2,TRBJ2-3,CSVDGLAGASTDTQYF,TGCAGCGTTGATGGGCTAGCGGGAGCTAGCACAGATACGCAGTATTTT
13,TRBV5-1,few,.,TRBJ1-6,CASSSTEDSPLHF,TGCGCCAGCAGCTCAACTGAGGATTCACCCCTCCACTTT
15,TRBV4-1,few,.,TRBJ1-2,CASSQVNSGGDGYTF,TGCGCCAGCAGCCAAGTGAACTCGGGGGGAGATGGCTACACCTTC
13,TRBV6-1,.,.,TRBJ2-6,CASREGPANVLTF,TGTGCCAGCAGAGAAGGCCCGGCCAACGTCCTGACTTTC
15,TRBV13,.,.,TRBJ2-5,CASSSVVTGRETQYF,TGTGCCAGCAGCTCAGTAGTGACAGGGAGGGAGACCCAGTACTTC
11,TRBV6-5,few,.,TRBJ2-1,CASSSPSEQFF,TGTGCCAGCAGTTCCCCCAGTGAGCAGTTCTTC
13,TRBV30,few,.,TRBJ2-1,CAWRGPGLSEQFF,TGTGCCTGGCGGGGCCCAGGGCTCTCTGAGCAGTTCTTC
15,TRBV7-2,.,TRBD2,TRBJ2-3,CASSSQSGGRDTQYF,TGTGCCAGCAGCTCCCAAAGCGGGGGACGGGATACGCAGTATTTT
13,TRBV10-3,few,.,TRBJ1-2,CAISEKGGYGYTF,TGTGCCATCAGTGAAAAGGGGGGGTATGGCTACACCTTC
13,TRBV7-6,.,.,TRBJ2-7,CASSLSGQNEQYF,TGTGCCAGCAGCTTATCTGGACAGAACGAGCAGTACTTC
16,TRBV3-1,.,.,TRBJ1-2,CASSQDAPRTEYGYTF,TGTGCCAGCAGCCAAGATGCCCCCCGGACAGAATATGGCTACACCTTC
14,TRBV6-5,.,.,TRBJ2-7,CASSYGGVGYEQYF,TGTGCCAGCAGTTACGGCGGTGTTGGTTACGAGCAGTACTTC
12,TRBV29-1,few,.,TRBJ2-1,CSVHINYNEQFF,TGCAGCGTTCATATTAACTACAATGAGCAGTTCTTC
14,TRBV29-1,.,.,TRBJ2-1,CSVESEISYNEQFF,TGCAGCGTTGAGTCTGAAATTTCCTACAATGAGCAGTTCTTC
15,TRBV4-2,few,.,TRBJ2-7,CASSQERSLTYEQYF,TGTGCCAGCAGCCAAGAGCGTTCCCTCACCTACGAGCAGTACTTC
12,TRBV29-1,many,.,TRBJ2-5,CSVASGQETQYF,TGCAGCGTTGCCAGCGGCCAAGAGACCCAGTACTTC
13,TRBV7-2,.,.,TRBJ2-2,CASSLAWQGELFF,TGTGCCAGCAGCTTAGCGTGGCAGGGGGAGCTGTTTTTT